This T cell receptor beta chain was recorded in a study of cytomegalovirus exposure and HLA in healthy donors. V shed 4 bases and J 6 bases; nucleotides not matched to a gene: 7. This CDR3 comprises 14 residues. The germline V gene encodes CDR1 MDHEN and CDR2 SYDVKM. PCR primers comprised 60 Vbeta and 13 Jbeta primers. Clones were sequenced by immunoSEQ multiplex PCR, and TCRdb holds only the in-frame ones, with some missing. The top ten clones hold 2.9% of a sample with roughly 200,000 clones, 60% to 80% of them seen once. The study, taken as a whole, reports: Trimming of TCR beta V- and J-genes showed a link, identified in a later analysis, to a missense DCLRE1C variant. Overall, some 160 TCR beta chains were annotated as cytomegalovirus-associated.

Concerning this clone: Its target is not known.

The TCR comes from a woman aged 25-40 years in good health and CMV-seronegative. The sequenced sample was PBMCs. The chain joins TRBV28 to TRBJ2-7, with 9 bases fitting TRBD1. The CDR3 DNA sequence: TGTGCCAGCAGTTCCGGACAGGGGCTACGCGAGCAGTACTTC. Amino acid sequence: CASSSGQGLREQYF.